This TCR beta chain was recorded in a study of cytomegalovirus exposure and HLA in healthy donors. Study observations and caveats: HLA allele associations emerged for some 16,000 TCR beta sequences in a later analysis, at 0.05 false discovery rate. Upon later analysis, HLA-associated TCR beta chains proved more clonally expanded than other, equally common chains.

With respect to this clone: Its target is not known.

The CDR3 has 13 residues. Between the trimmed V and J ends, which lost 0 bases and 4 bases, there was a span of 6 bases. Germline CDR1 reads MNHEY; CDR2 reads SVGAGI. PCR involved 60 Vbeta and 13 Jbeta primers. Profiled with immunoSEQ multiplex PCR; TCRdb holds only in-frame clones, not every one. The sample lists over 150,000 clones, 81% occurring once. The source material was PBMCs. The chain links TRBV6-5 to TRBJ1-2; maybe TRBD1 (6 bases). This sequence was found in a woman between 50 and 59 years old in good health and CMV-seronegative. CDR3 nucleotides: TGTGCCAGCAGTTACTCGGGGGCCTATGGCTACACCTTC. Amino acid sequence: CASSYSGAYGYTF.